This T cell receptor beta chain was recovered during a study of human T cells and chemical hapten exposure. Study-wide context: Each patient's scalp received weekly diphenylcyclopropenone throughout the approximately 22-week study. Patients, a majority of them female, were diagnosed with alopecia areata, totalis or universalis.

Regarding time point: pre-sensitization, week 0. Treatment here: therapeutic diphenylcyclopropenone sensitization with weekly scalp DPC. The CDR3 is made up of 15 amino acids. The germline V gene encodes CDR1 SGHTA and CDR2 FQGNSA. With 1 base removed from V and 2 bases from J, the gap between germline ends came to 12 bases. Individual cDNA molecules (in the library) carried attached unique molecular identifiers. In TCRdb, the RACE reads were re-called with MiXCR into one record per CDR3 protein. The sample carries about 98,000 distinct CDR3 sequences, 10% to 11% recorded once. V usage is TRBV7-2 and J usage is TRBJ2-7; D gene ambiguous. The origin of this receptor is a woman aged 55-70 years with alopecia areata. Some clones in this sample may be carry-over from other donors' samples. This specimen consisted of whole blood, obtained in connection with sensitization to the hapten diphenylcyclopropenone (DPC). The CDR3 sequence is CASSLDIPKPYEQYF. DNA for the CDR3: TGTGCCAGCAGCTTAGATATCCCGAAACCCTACGAGCAGTACTTC.